This T cell receptor beta chain emerged from a study of cytotoxic CD8 clonotypes in ibrutinib-treated CLL. Turning to the study itself: By median roughly 65 months, about 12 had progressed and about 15 stayed remitted; responses had been 2 complete and 24 partial.

Germline V gives CDR1 MNHNY, CDR2 SVGAGI (reference sequence). The CDR3 is 12 residues long. V lost 5 bases, J lost 5 bases, and 9 bases lay in between. Profiling relied on immunoSEQ multiplex PCR, and the TCRdb table lists in-frame clones only, not all of them. The sample lists 76,000 or so clones; roughly 80% were seen once. This clone showed up just a few times. What it recognizes is unknown. Study outcomes and limitations: Clonality rose at ibrutinib response and fell back toward baseline at progression.

This TCR came from a human donor with chronic lymphocytic leukemia. J is TRBJ2-5 and V is TRBV6-6, with D perhaps matching TRBD2 (6 bases). The sequences come from PBMCs, collected after 24 months of ibrutinib treatment. CDR3 sequence: CASSGGIETQYF. As DNA, the CDR3 is TGTGCCAGCAGTGGGGGGATTGAGACCCAGTACTTC.